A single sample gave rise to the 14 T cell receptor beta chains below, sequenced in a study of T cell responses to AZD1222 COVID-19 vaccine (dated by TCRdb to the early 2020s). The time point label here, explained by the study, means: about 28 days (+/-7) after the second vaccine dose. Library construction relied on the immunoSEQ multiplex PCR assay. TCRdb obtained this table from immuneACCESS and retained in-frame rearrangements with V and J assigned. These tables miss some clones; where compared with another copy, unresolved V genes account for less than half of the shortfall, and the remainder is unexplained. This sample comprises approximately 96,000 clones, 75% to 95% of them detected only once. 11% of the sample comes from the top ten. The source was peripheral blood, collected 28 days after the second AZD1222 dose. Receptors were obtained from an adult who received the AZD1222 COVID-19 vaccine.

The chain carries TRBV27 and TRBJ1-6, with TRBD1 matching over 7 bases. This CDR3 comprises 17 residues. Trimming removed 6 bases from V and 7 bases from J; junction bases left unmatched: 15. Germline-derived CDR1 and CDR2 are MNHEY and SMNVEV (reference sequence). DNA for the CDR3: TGTGCCAGCAGGATTAGCGGGGCGACAGGGTGGAATTCACCCCTCCACTTT. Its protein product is CASRISGATGWNSPLHF.

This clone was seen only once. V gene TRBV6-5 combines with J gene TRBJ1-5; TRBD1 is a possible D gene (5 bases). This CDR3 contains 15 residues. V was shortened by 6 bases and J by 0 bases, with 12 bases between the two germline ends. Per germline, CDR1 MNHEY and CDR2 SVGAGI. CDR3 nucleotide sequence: TGTGCCAGCAGGTCGGGCGGACATAGCAATCAGCCCCAGCATTTT. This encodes CASRSGGHSNQPQHF.

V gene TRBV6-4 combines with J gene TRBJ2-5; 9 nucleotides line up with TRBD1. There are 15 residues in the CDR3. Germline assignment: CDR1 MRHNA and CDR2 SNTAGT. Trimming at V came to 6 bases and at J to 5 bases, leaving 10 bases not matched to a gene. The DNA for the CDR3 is TGTGCCAGCAGGCACCGGGACAGGGTCATTGAGACCCAGTACTTC. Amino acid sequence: CASRHRDRVIETQYF.

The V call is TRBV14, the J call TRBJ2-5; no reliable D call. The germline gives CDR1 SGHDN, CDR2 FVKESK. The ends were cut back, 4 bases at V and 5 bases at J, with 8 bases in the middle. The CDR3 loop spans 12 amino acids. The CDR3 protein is CASSRDWETQYF. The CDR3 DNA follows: TGTGCCAGCAGCCGAGACTGGGAGACCCAGTACTTC.

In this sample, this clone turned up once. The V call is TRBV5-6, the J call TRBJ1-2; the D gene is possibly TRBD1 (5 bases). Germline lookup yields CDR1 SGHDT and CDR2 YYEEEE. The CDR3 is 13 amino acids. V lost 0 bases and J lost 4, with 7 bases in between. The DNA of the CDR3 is TGTGCCAGCAGCTTGGGGGGGTCCTATGGCTACACCTTC. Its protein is CASSLGGSYGYTF. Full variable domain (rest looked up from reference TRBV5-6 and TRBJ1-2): DAGVTQSPTHLIKTRGQQVTLRCSPKSGHDTVSWYQQALGQGPQFIFQYYEEEERQRGNFPDRFSGHQFPNYSSELNVNALLLGDSALYLCASSLGGSYGYTFGSGTRLTVV.

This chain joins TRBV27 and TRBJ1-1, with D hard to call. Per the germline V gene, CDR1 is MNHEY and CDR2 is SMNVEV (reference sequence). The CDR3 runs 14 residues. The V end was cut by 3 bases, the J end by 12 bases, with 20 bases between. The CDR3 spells CASSFSSGRGRPFF. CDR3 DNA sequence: TGTGCCAGCAGTTTTTCGAGTGGTCGTGGCAGGCCTTTCTTT.

The CDR3 DNA sequence: TGCAGTGCTAGTCGAGCCCGAATGGGACAGGGGATTCTTGGGGTCAAAAACATTCAGTACTTC. This codes for CSASRARMGQGILGVKNIQYF. The V and J genes are TRBV20-1 and TRBJ2-4, with 10 bases that match TRBD1. Germline CDR1 reads DFQATT; CDR2 reads SNEGSKA (reference sequence). The J segment lost 3 bases and the V segment lost 3 bases, leaving 23 bases of the junction unmatched. The CDR3 runs 21 residues.

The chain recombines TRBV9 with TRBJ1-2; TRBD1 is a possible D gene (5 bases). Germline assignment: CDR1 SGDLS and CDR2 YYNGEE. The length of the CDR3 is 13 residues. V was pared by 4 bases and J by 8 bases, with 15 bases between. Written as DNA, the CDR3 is TGTGCCAGCAGCAAGGAAGGGGTTACGGGCTACACCTTC. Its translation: CASSKEGVTGYTF.

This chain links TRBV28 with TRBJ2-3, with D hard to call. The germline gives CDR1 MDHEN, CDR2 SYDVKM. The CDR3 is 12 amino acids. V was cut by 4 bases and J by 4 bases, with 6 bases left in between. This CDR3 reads CASSSDPDTQYF. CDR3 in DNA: TGTGCCAGCAGTTCAGACCCAGATACGCAGTATTTT.

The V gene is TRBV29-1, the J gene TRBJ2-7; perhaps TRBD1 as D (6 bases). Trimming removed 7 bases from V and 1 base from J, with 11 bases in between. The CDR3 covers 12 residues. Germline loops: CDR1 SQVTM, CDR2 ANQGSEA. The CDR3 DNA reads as TGCAGCGGGCAGGGGTTATCCTACGAGCAGTACTTC. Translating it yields CSGQGLSYEQYF.

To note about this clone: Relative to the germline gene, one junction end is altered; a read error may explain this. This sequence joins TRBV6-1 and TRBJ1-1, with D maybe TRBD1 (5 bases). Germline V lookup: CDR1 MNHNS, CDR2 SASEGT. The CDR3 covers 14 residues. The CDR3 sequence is CASGESRANTEAFF. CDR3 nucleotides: TGTGCCAGCGGTGAGAGCAGGGCGAACACTGAAGCTTTCTTT.

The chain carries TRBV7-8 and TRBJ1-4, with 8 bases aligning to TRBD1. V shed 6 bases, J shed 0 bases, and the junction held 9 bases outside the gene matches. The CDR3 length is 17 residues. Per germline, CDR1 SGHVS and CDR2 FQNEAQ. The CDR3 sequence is CASSYGRDRTTNEKLFF. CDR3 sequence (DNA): TGTGCCAGCAGTTATGGGAGGGACAGGACAACTAATGAAAAACTGTTTTTT.

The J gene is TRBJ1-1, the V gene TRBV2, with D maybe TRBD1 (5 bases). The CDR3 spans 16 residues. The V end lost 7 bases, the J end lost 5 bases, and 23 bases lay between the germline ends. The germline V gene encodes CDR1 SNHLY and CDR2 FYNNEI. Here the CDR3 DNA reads TGTGCCAGCACTCACACCGCGCCAGGGATGGGGACTGAAGCTTTCTTT. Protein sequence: CASTHTAPGMGTEAFF. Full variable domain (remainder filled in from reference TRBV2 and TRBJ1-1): EPEVTQTPSHQVTQMGQEVILRCVPISNHLYFYWYRQILGQKVEFLVSFYNNEISEKSEIFDDQFSVERPDGSNFTLKIRSTKLEDSAMYFCASTHTAPGMGTEAFFGQGTRLTVV.

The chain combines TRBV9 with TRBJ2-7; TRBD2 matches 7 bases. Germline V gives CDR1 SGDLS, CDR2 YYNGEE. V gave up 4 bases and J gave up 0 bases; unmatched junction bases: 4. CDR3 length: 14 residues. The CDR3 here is CASSPSGSSYEQYF. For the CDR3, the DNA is TGTGCCAGCAGCCCTAGCGGAAGCTCCTACGAGCAGTACTTC.